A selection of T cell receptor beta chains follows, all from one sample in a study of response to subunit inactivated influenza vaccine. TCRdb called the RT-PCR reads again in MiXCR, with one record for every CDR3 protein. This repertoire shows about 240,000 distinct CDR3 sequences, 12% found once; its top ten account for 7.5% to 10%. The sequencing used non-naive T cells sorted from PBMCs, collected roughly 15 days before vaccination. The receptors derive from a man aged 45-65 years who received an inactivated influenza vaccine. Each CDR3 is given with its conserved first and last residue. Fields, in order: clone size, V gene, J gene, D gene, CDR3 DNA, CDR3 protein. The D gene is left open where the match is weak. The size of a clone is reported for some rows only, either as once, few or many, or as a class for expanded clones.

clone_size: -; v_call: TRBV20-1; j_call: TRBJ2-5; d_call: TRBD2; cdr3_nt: TGCAGTGCTAGACCGACTAGCGGGAGCCAAGAGACCCAGTACTTC; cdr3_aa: CSARPTSGSQETQYF
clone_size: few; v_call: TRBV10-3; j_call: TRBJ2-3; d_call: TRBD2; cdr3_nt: TGTGCCATCAGTCCGGGAGGGCCAGATACGCAGTATTTT; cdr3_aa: CAISPGGPDTQYF
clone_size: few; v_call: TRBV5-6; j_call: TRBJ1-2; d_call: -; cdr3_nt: TGTGCCAGCAGCTTCTCTGACTATGGCTACACCTTC; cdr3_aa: CASSFSDYGYTF
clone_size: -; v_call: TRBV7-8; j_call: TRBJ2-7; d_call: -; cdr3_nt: TGTGCCAGCAGCCAATACTCCTACGAGCAGTACTTC; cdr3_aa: CASSQYSYEQYF
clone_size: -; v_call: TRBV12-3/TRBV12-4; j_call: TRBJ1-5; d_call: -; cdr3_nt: TGTGCCAGCAGTTTAGGGCGCGCCTCAGCGGGGCCCCAGCATTTT; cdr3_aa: CASSLGRASAGPQHF
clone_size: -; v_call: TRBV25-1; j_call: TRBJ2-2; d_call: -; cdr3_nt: TGTGCCAGCAGTGAATATACGCAGGGTGGGACCGGGGAGCTGTTTTTT; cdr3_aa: CASSEYTQGGTGELFF
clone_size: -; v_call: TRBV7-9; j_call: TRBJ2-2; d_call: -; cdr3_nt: TGTGCCAGCAGACCGACCACCGGGGAGCTGTTTTTT; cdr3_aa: CASRPTTGELFF
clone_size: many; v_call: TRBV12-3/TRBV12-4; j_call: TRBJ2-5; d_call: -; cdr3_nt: TGTGCCAGCACCTCCGGACGAGGGTGGGCCTACCAAGAGACCCAGTACTTC; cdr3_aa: CASTSGRGWAYQETQYF
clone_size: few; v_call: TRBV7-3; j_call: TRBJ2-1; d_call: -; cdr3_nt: TGTGCCAGCAGCGAGGGGACGGGCACCTACAATGAGCAGTTCTTC; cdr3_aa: CASSEGTGTYNEQFF
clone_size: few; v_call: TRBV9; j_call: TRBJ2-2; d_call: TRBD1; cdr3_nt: TGTGCCAGCAGCCGGACCACAGGGGTCTTAACCGGGGAGCTGTTTTTT; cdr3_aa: CASSRTTGVLTGELFF
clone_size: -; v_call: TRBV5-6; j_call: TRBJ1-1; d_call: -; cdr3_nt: TGTGCCAGCAGCTTGTGGGGTGGTGAAGCTTTCTTT; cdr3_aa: CASSLWGGEAFF
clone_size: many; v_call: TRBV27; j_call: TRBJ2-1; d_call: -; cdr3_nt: TGTGCCAGCACCTCGGCGCGCCGCACGGACAATGAGCAGTTCTTC; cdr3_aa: CASTSARRTDNEQFF
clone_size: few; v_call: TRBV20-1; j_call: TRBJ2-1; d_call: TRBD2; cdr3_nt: TGCAGTGCCCCGGAGGTTAGCGGGAGTTACAATGAGCAGTTCTTC; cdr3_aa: CSAPEVSGSYNEQFF
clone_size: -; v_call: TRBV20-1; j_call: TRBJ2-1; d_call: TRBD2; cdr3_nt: TGCAGTGCAATCTCGGGGCTAGCGGGAGGCCATGACAATGAGCAGTTCTTC; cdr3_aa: CSAISGLAGGHDNEQFF
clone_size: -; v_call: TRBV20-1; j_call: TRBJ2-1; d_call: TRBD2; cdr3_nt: TGCAGTGCTAAACGGGGACTAGCGGGAGGGACTGAGCAGTTCTTC; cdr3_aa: CSAKRGLAGGTEQFF
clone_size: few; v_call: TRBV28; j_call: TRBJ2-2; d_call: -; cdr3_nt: TGTGCCAGCGGGGGAAAGCTCAACACCGGGGAGCTGTTTTTT; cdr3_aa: CASGGKLNTGELFF
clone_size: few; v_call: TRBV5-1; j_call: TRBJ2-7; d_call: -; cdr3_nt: TGCGCCAGCAGCTTGGGAGGGGTGCAGTACTTC; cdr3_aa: CASSLGGVQYF
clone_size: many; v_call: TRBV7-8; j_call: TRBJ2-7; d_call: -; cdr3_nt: TGTGCCAGCAGTTCTATTACAGGGTCCCACGAGCAGTACTTC; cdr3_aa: CASSSITGSHEQYF
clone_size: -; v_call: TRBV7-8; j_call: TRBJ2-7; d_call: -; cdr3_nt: TGTGCCAGCAGCTTAGCGGTGACAGGCTCCTACGAGCAGTACTTC; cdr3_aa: CASSLAVTGSYEQYF
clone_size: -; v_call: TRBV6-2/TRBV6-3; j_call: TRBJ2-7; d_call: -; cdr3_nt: TGTGCCAGCAGAAGTAACATCGGGGAGCAGTACTTC; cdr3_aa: CASRSNIGEQYF
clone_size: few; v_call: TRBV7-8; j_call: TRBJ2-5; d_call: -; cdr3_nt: TGTGCCAGCAGCTACAGGTCCATCCAAGAGACCCAGTACTTC; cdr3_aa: CASSYRSIQETQYF
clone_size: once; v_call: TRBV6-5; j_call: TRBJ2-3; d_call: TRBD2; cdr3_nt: TGTGCCAGCAGTTATCCCCTAGCGGGAGGGCCTGTCTATACGCAGTATTTT; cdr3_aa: CASSYPLAGGPVYTQYF
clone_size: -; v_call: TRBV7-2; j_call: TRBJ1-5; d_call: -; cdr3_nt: TGTGCCAGCAGCTCGCCCAATCAGCCCCAGCATTTT; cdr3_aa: CASSSPNQPQHF
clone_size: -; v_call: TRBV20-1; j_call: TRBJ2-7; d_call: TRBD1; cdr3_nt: TGCAGTGCTATCGCCCGGGACAGGGGTGTCGTACTCGACGAGCAGTACTTC; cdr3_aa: CSAIARDRGVVLDEQYF
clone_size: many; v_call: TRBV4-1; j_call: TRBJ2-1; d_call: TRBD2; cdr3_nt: TGCGCCAGCAGCCAGAGAGCGGGGGCCTTCTACAATGAGCAGTTCTTC; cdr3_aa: CASSQRAGAFYNEQFF
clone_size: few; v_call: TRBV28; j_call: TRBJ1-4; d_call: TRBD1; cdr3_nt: TGTGCCAGCAGCACAAGAACAGGGGGGGATGAAAAACTGTTTTTT; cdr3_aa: CASSTRTGGDEKLFF
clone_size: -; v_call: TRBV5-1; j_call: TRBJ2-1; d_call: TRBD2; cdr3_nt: TGCGCCAGCAGTTCGAACAGCGGGAGGGCCAAGGATGAGCAGTTCTTC; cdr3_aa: CASSSNSGRAKDEQFF
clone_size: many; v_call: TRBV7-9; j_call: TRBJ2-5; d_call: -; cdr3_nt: TGTGCCAGCAGCTTAGTATCCGGGAACCAAGAGACCCAGTACTTC; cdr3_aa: CASSLVSGNQETQYF
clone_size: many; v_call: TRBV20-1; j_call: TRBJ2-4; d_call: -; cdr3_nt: TGCAGTGCTAGAGGGGGACCTTGGGCGTACTTC; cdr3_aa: CSARGGPWAYF
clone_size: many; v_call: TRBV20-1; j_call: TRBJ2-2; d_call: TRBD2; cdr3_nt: TGCAGTGCTAGACGTCCTAGCGGACCGACCGGGGAGCTGTTTTTT; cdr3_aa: CSARRPSGPTGELFF
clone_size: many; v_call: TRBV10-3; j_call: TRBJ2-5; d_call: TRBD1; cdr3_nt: TGTGCCATCAGTGGAGGGGCCGGGACAGGGGGCCGAGAGACCCAGTACTTC; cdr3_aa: CAISGGAGTGGRETQYF
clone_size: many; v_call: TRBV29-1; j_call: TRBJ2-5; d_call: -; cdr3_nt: TGCAGCGCTGGGGACTGGGAGACCCAGTACTTC; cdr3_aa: CSAGDWETQYF
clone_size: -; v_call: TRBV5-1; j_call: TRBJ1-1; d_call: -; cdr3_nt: TGCGCCAGCAGCTTGTTGTCCGATAGGGCTGAAGCTTTCTTT; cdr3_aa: CASSLLSDRAEAFF
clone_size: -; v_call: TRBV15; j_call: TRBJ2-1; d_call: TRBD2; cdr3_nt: TGTGCCACCAGCAGAGGCAGTAGCGGGAGTGTGGAGCAGTTCTTC; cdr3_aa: CATSRGSSGSVEQFF
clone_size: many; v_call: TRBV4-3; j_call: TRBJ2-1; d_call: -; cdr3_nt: TGCGCCAGCAGCCCGCTAGCAGCTAGCTACAATGAGCAGTTCTTC; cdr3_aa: CASSPLAASYNEQFF
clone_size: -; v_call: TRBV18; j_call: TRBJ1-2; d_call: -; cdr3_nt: TGTGCCAGCTCACCACAGGGTAACGGCTACACCTTC; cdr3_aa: CASSPQGNGYTF
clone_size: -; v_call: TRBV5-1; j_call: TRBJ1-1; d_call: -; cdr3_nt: TGCGCCAGCAGCCCGGTAGGACCTCGGAACACTGAAGCTTTCTTT; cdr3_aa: CASSPVGPRNTEAFF
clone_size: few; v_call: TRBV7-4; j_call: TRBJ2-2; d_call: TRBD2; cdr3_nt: TGTGCCAGCAGCTTGGACCCCGGGACTAGCGGGCGAACCGGGGAGCTGTTTTTT; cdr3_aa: CASSLDPGTSGRTGELFF
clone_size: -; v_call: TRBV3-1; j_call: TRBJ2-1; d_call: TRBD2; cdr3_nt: TGTGCCAGCAGCCCCGGGAATAGCGGGGGGGAGAGCTCCTACAATGAGCAGTTCTTC; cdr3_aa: CASSPGNSGGESSYNEQFF
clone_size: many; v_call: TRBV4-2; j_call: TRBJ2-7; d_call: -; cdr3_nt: TGTGCCAGCAGCCAAGATTCATCCGGGAGCTACGAGCAGTACTTC; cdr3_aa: CASSQDSSGSYEQYF
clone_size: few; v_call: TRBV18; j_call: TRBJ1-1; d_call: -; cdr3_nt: TGTGCCAGCTCACCCGGGGAACACACTGAAGCTTTCTTT; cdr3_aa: CASSPGEHTEAFF
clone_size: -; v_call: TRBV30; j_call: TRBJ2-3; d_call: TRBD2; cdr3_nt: TGTGCCTGGAAGGGGGAGGTAGCGGGAGCAGATACGCAGTATTTT; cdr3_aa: CAWKGEVAGADTQYF
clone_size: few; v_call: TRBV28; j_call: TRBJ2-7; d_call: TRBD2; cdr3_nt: TGTGCCAGCAGCCTTAGCGCGGGGGGCGAGCAGTACTTC; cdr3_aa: CASSLSAGGEQYF
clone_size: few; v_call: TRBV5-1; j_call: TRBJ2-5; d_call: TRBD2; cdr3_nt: TGCGCCAGCAGCTTCCGGACTAGCGGAAAAGAGACCCAGTACTTC; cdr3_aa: CASSFRTSGKETQYF
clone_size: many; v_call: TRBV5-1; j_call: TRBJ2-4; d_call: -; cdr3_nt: TGCGCCAGCAGCTTGGGACAGATTCTAGCCAAAAACATTCAGTACTTC; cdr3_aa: CASSLGQILAKNIQYF
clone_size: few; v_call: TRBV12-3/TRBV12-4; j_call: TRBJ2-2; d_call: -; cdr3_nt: TGTGCCAGCAGTTTAGTGGAGGGGGGAGACACCGGGGAGCTGTTTTTT; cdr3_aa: CASSLVEGGDTGELFF
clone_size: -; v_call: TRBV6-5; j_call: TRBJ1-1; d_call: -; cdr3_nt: TGTGCCAGCAGTACCCGGGGGGCTGAAGCTTTCTTT; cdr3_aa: CASSTRGAEAFF
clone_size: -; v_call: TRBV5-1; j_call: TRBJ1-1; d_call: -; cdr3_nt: TGCGCCAGCAGCCCGTGGACGGGGAGGATAGCTTTCTTT; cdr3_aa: CASSPWTGRIAFF
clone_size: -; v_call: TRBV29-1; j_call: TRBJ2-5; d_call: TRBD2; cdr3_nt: TGCAGCGATAAGACTAGCTCGGAGACCCAGTACTTC; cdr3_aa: CSDKTSSETQYF
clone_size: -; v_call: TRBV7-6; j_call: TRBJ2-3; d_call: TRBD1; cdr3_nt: TGTGCCAGCAGCCCGAAGCGACAGGGGGCAGATACGCAGTATTTT; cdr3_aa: CASSPKRQGADTQYF
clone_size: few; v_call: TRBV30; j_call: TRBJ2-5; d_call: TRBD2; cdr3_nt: TGTGCCTGGAGTTCTCTCGGACTAGCTGGGGAGACCCAGTACTTC; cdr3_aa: CAWSSLGLAGETQYF
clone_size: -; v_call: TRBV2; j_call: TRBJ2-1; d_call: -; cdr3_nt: TGTGCCAGCAGTGCTAGGTCAGACTACAATGAGCAGTTCTTC; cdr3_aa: CASSARSDYNEQFF
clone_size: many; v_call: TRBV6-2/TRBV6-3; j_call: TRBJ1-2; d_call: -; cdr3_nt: TGTGCCAGCAGTCGGACCGACGGGAGCTATGGCTACACCTTC; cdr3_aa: CASSRTDGSYGYTF
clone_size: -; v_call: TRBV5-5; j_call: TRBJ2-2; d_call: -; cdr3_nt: TGTGCCAGCAGCTCAAGAGGACTATCTTCCACCGGGGAGCTGTTTTTT; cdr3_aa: CASSSRGLSSTGELFF
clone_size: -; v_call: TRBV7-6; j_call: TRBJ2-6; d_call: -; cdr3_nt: TGTGCCAGCAGCTTAGAAGGGAGTTCCATCGGGGCCAACGTCCTGACTTTC; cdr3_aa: CASSLEGSSIGANVLTF
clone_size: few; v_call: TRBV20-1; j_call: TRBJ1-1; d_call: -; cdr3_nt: TGCAGTGCTAGCCAGGGACTGAACACTGAAGCTTTCTTT; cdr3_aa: CSASQGLNTEAFF
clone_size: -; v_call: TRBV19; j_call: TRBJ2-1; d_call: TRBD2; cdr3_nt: TGTGCCACCCTAACTCGGGAGGGCCCACCTGAGCAGTTCTTC; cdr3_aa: CATLTREGPPEQFF
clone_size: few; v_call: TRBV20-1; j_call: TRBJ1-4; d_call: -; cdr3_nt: TGCAGTGCTAGAGAGTGGGGTTCGGATGAAAAACTGTTTTTT; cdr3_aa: CSAREWGSDEKLFF
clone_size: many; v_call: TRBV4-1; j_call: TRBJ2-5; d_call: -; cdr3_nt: TGCGCCAGCAGCGCCTCGAGTACTAACCAAGAGACCCAGTACTTC; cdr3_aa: CASSASSTNQETQYF